These 15 T cell receptor beta chains were all obtained from the same sample, sequenced in a study of quantifying T cell responses using KT2 cells. Across the study: RNA was reverse transcribed with TCR alpha and beta constant-region primers.

The cDNA 3' end received a ligated oligonucleotide with a UMI. First-round PCR used about 4 cycles and beta primers RC1.1 and RC1.2 covering TRBC1 and TRBC2. MiXCR, applied by TCRdb to the UMI-ligation and nested PCR reads, yields one record per CDR3 protein. This sample has 25,000 to 35,000 distinct CDR3 sequences, with 10% to 13% found just once. The sample comprised PBMCs spiked with cells of the T cell clone KT2. These TCRs come from a human donor.

The chain couples TRBV20-1 to TRBJ2-3; the match to TRBD2 covers 11 bases. Germline CDR1 DFQATT, CDR2 SNEGSKA (reference sequence). J lost 7 bases, V lost 2 bases, and 5 bases had no gene match. This CDR3 spans 14 amino acids. The DNA of the CDR3 is TGCAGTGCTAGATCTAGCGGGGGGACAAATACGCAGTATTTT. Its protein is CSARSSGGTNTQYF.

This clonotype was observed a handful of times. The rearrangement links TRBV9 to TRBJ2-2; 7 bases map to TRBD1. Trimming removed 3 bases from V and 7 bases from J; junction bases left unmatched: 15. The CDR3 runs to 17 residues. Germline V gives CDR1 SGDLS, CDR2 YYNGEE. This CDR3 reads CASSATGTEIGGGELFF. DNA of the CDR3: TGTGCCAGCAGCGCGACCGGGACAGAAATAGGCGGCGGGGAGCTGTTTTTT.

This clonotype was recorded many times. The chain has TRBV11-2 and TRBJ2-1, with TRBD2 matching 8 bases. The CDR3 covers 17 residues. With V trimmed by 1 base and J by 5 bases, 10 bases remained unmatched. Per germline, CDR1 SGHAT and CDR2 FQNNGV. This chain's CDR3 is CASSLGPVAGGDNEQFF. CDR3 bases: TGTGCCAGCAGCTTAGGGCCTGTGGCGGGAGGAGACAATGAGCAGTTCTTC.

This clonotype was observed a handful of times. The V call is TRBV25-1, the J call TRBJ2-1; D not certain. CDR1 is MGHDK, CDR2 SYGVNS, per germline. Trimming left V 5 bases short and J 4 bases short, with 6 bases between. CDR3 length: 12 residues. The chain's CDR3 is CASSLGYNEQFF. The CDR3 nucleotides read TGTGCCAGCAGTTTAGGGTACAATGAGCAGTTCTTC.

V gene TRBV5-6 combines with J gene TRBJ1-4; 7 bases line up with TRBD1. V lost 1 base and J lost 5; bases outside the gene matches: 8. CDR1 is SGHDT and CDR2 is YYEEEE in the germline V gene. The CDR3 spans 16 residues. The CDR3 sequence is CASSLSVDRANEKLFF. CDR3 sequence (DNA): TGTGCCAGCAGCTTGTCGGTTGACAGGGCCAATGAAAAACTGTTTTTT.

The genes are TRBV20-1 and TRBJ2-7, with D possibly called TRBD1 or TRBD2 (6 bases each). The V gene's germline CDR1 is DFQATT and CDR2 SNEGSKA (reference sequence). The V gene lost 2 bases and the J gene lost 6 bases, with 17 bases spanning the gap. The CDR3 length is 14 residues. CDR3 nucleotide sequence: TGCAGTGCTAGATTAGGGGGGAACGGTGGCGAGCAGTACTTC. Its translation: CSARLGGNGGEQYF.

This clonotype was observed at least ten times. This chain joins TRBV30 and TRBJ1-6; D is uncertain. The CDR3 length is 15 residues. Germline V CDR1 and CDR2: GTSNPN, SVGIG (reference sequence). V was clipped by 0 bases and J by 14 bases, with 20 bases between them. CDR3 nucleotide sequence: TGTGCCTGGAGTGTATCGGGGAGGGATCTCTTCACCCTCCACTTT. It translates to CAWSVSGRDLFTLHF. Full variable domain (rest looked up from reference TRBV30 and TRBJ1-6): SQTIHQWPATLVQPVGSPLSLECTVEGTSNPNLYWYRQAAGRGLQLLFYSVGIGQISSEVPQNLSASRPQDRQFILSSKKLLLSDSGFYLCAWSVSGRDLFTLHFGNGTRLTVT.

Comment on this clonotype: The junction shows a germline mismatch at one end, possibly a read error. The V and J genes are TRBV12-3 or TRBV12-4 and TRBJ1-2; tentative D call: TRBD1 (5 bases). The CDR3 length is 15 residues. The CDR3 DNA is TGTGCCGGCAGCGCGACCGGGGCCGGGGGCTATGGCTACACCTTC. Its translation is CAGSATGAGGYGYTF.

This clonotype was seen many times. The chain employs TRBV10-3 and TRBJ2-3; 7 bases are shared with TRBD1. The CDR3 consists of 15 residues. Losses at the gene ends were 3 bases for V and 2 bases for J; bases not matched to a gene: 5. Germline lookup yields CDR1 ENHRY and CDR2 SYGVKD. In nucleotides, the CDR3 is TGTGCCATCAGTGATTTCGGGACAGCCACAGATACGCAGTATTTT. The encoded protein is CAISDFGTATDTQYF.

In DNA, the CDR3 is TGCAGTGCCGAACGGGGTAACGACAGGGGGCGCGATGAAAAACTGTTTTTT. It specifies CSAERGNDRGRDEKLFF. This chain uses TRBV20-1 with TRBJ1-4; 10 bases line up with TRBD1. The CDR3 runs 17 residues. Per germline, CDR1 DFQATT and CDR2 SNEGSKA (reference sequence). With 6 bases clipped from V and 6 bases from J, the junction kept 16 bases outside the gene matches.

In this sample, this clonotype turned up a few times. The rearrangement links TRBV12-3 or TRBV12-4 to TRBJ2-1, with D hard to call. The CDR3 extends over 13 amino acids. V lost 7 bases and J lost 3, with 10 bases in between. The CDR3 DNA reads TGTGCCAGCAACCTGGGCAGCTACAATGAGCAGTTCTTC. It specifies CASNLGSYNEQFF.

This clonotype was seen only a few times. This chain uses TRBV29-1 with TRBJ1-2, with D perhaps matching TRBD1 (6 bases). This CDR3 spans 16 amino acids. Germline CDR1 is SQVTM and CDR2 is ANQGSEA. V lost 2 bases and J 4 bases, leaving 20 bases between the germline ends. The CDR3 region is CSVESVAGAGSYGYTF. The DNA of the CDR3 is TGCAGCGTTGAAAGTGTTGCGGGGGCAGGTTCCTATGGCTACACCTTC.

This chain joins TRBV20-1 and TRBJ1-6, with D unclear. Germline CDR1 is DFQATT and CDR2 is SNEGSKA (reference sequence). The CDR3 totals 15 residues. Trimming left V 0 bases short and J 8 bases short, with 14 bases between. DNA of the CDR3: TGCAGTGCTAGAGAGGCGGGCGCTTTGCATTCACCCCTCCACTTT. This gives the protein CSAREAGALHSPLHF.

This clonotype was seen repeatedly, ten times or more. The chain carries TRBV6-5 and TRBJ2-7; TRBD2 agrees at 9 bases. The length of the CDR3 is 13 residues. V shed 6 bases and J 3 bases; nucleotides not matched to a gene: 3. CDR1 is MNHEY and CDR2 is SVGAGI in the germline V gene. CDR3 bases: TGTGCCAGCAGGGGGACTAGCCACTACGAGCAGTACTTC. It is translated as CASRGTSHYEQYF.

This clonotype was seen at least ten times. The CDR3 spells CSARDREVTDTQYF. The DNA of the CDR3 is TGCAGTGCTAGAGATAGGGAGGTCACAGATACGCAGTATTTT. V gene TRBV20-1 combines with J gene TRBJ2-3, with D tentatively TRBD2 (6 bases). V was shortened by 0 bases and J by 2 bases, with 9 bases between the two germline ends. Germline V gene sequence: CDR1 DFQATT, CDR2 SNEGSKA (reference sequence). This CDR3 comprises 14 residues.